This T cell receptor beta chain was profiled in a study of T cell responses to AZD1222 COVID-19 vaccine. Method: immunoSEQ multiplex PCR; TCRdb's copy keeps in-frame clones and lacks some. The table lists about 150,000 clones, 90% of them singletons. The CDR3 loop spans 12 amino acids. The chain uses TRBV21-1 and TRBJ2-5; the table's D call of TRBD1 was not tested on the DNA. TRBV21-1 is listed as a pseudogene. This specimen consisted of peripheral blood, obtained 28 days after the second AZD1222 dose. This TCR derives from an adult who received the AZD1222 COVID-19 vaccine. CDR3 sequence: CARDNPRETQYF. In nucleotides, the CDR3 is TGTGCCCGGGACAATCCCCGGGAGACCCAGTACTTC.